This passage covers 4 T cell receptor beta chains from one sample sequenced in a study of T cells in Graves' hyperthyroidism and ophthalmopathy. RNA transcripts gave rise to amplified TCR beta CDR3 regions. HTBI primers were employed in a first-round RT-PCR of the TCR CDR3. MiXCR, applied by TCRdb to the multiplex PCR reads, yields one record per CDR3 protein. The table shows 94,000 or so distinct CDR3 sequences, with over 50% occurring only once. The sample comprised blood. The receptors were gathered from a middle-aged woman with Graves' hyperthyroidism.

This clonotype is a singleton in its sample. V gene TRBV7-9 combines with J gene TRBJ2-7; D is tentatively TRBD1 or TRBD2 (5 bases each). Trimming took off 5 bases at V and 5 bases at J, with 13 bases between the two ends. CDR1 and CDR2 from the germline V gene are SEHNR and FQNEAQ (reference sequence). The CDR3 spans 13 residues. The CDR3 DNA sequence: TGTGCCAGCAGCGGCCGGGACGGGCACGAGCAGTACTTC. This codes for CASSGRDGHEQYF.

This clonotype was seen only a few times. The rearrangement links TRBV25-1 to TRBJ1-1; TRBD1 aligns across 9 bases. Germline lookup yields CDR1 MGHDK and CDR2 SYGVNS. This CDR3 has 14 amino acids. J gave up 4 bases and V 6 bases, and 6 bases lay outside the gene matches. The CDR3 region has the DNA TGTGCCAGCAGCCGTAAGACAGGGGGCACTGAAGCTTTCTTT. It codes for CASSRKTGGTEAFF.

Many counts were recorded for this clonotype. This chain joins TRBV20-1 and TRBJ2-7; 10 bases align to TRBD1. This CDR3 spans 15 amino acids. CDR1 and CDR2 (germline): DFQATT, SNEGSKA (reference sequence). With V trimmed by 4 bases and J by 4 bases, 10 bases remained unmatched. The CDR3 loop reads CSAIVTGQGLYEQYF. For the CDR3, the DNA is TGCAGTGCTATTGTGACGGGACAGGGGTTGTACGAGCAGTACTTC.

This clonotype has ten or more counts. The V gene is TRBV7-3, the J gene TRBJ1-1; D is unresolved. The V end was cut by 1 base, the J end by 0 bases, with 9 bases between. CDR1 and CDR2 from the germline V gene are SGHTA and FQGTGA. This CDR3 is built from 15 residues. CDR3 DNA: TGTGCCAGCAGCTTAAATGGTGCGATGAACACTGAAGCTTTCTTT. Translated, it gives CASSLNGAMNTEAFF.